Presented here are 2 T cell receptor beta chains from one specimen sequenced in a study of cytomegalovirus exposure and HLA in healthy donors (dated by TCRdb to about 2017). Library preparation employed the immunoSEQ multiplex PCR assay. For the multiplex PCR, a mixture combining 60 forward primers for TCR Vbeta segments and 13 reverse primers for TCR Jbeta segments was used. In its TCRdb copy, this immuneACCESS table keeps in-frame sequences only and misses some clones. Where compared with another copy, unresolved V genes explain less than half of these, and the others have no known cause. The sample includes roughly 220,000 clones, with around 64% observed a single time. 2.5% to 3% of the sample is in the top ten clones. Sequencing was done on a sample of PBMCs. The source is a man in his forties or fifties in good health and CMV-seropositive.

The genes are TRBV19 and TRBJ2-3; D may be TRBD1 (5 bases). The V end was cut by 1 base, the J end by 4 bases, with 9 bases between. The germline V gene encodes CDR1 LNHDA and CDR2 SQIVND (reference sequence). The CDR3 is 14 residues long. The CDR3: CASSIVRGPDTQYF. The CDR3 coding sequence is TGTGCCAGTAGTATAGTTAGGGGCCCAGATACGCAGTATTTT.

This clone was recorded a few times. The chain employs TRBV19 and TRBJ1-4, with a possible D match to TRBD1 (6 bases). There are 14 residues in the CDR3. Trimming removed 1 base at V and 8 bases at J, with 11 bases between. Germline V CDR1 and CDR2: LNHDA, SQIVND (reference sequence). In DNA, the CDR3 is TGTGCCAGTAGTATAGGTTCAGGGGTGGAAAAACTGTTTTTT. This codes for CASSIGSGVEKLFF.